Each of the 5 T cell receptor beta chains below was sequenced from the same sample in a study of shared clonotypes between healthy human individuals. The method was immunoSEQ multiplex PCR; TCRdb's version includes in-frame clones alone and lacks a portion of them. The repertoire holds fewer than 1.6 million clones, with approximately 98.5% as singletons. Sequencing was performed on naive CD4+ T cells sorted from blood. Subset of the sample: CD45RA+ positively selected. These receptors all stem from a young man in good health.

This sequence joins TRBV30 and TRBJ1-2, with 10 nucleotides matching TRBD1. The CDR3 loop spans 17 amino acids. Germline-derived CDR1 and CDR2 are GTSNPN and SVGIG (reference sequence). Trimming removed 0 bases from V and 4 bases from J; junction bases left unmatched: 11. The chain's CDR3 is CAWSVPWDRGYFYGYTF. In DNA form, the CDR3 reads TGTGCCTGGAGTGTACCGTGGGACAGGGGTTATTTCTATGGCTACACCTTC.

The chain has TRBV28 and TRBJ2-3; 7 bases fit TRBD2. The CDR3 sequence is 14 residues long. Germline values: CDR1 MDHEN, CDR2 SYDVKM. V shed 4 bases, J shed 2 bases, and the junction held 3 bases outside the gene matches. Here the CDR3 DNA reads TGTGCCAGCAGTTCTAGCGGATACACAGATACGCAGTATTTT. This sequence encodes CASSSSGYTDTQYF.

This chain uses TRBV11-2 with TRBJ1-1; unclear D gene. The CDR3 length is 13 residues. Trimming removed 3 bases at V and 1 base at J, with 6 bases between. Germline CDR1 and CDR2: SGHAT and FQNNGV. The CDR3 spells CASSFPGNTEAFF. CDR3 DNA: TGTGCCAGCAGCTTCCCAGGGAACACTGAAGCTTTCTTT.

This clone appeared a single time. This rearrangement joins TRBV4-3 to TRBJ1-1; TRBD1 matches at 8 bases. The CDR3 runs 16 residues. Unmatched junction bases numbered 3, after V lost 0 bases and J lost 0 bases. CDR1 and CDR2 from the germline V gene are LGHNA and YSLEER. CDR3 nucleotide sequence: TGCGCCAGCAGCCAAGATCGGACAGGGCTGAACACTGAAGCTTTCTTT. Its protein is CASSQDRTGLNTEAFF.

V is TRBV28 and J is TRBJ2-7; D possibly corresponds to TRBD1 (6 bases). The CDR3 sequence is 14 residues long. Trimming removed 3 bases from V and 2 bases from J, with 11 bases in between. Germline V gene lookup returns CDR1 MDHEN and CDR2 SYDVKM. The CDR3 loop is CASSFTGTTYEQYF. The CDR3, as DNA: TGTGCCAGCAGTTTCACAGGGACCACCTACGAGCAGTACTTC.